The present T cell receptor beta chain was sequenced within a study of shared T cell receptors in the human thymus. Trimming at V came to 4 bases and at J to 3 bases, leaving 10 bases not matched to a gene. This CDR3 contains 18 residues. Germline lookup yields CDR1 SGDLS and CDR2 YYNGEE. TCRdb keeps only in-frame clones here, not all; method: immunoSEQ multiplex PCR. The repertoire has just under 550,000 clones, around three quarters of them found once; the top ten carry roughly 0.013%. This same sample was also part of a study on human thymus T cells. As reported in that work: Both thymic and peripheral blood repertoires showed apparently biased V and J usage. Unrelated individuals reportedly shared highly overlapping thymic TCR repertoires.

This receptor was obtained from a boy in the first two years of life with a congenital heart defect. The chain carries TRBV9 and TRBJ2-1; TRBD2 matches 13 bases. The sequencing sample was made of thymocytes. This CDR3 is CASSRRLAGGLDYNEQFF. The CDR3 DNA is TGTGCCAGCAGCCGACGACTAGCGGGAGGCTTAGACTACAATGAGCAGTTCTTC. Drawing the rest from reference TRBV9 and TRBJ2-1, the complete variable domain is DSGVTQTPKHLITATGQRVTLRCSPRSGDLSVYWYQQSLDQGLQFLIQYYNGEERAKGNILERFSAQQFPDLHSELNLSSLELGDSALYFCASSRRLAGGLDYNEQFFGPGTRLTVL.